Below are 16 T cell receptor beta chains sequenced from a single sample in a study of T cells in Graves' hyperthyroidism and ophthalmopathy. Amplified regions were TCR beta CDR3 sequences from RNA transcripts. TCR CDR3 regions were first amplified by RT-PCR with HTBI primers. TCRdb itself ran the multiplex PCR reads through MiXCR, one entry per CDR3 protein. The sample lists over 700,000 distinct CDR3 sequences, roughly 37% occurring once. Sequencing was carried out using blood. The receptors were sampled from a man aged 18 to 30 with Graves' hyperthyroidism.

There are many counts of this clonotype. The chain carries TRBV2 and TRBJ1-2; a possible D gene is TRBD1 (5 bases). CDR3 size: 13 residues. Germline loops: CDR1 SNHLY, CDR2 FYNNEI. V was clipped by 7 bases and J by 4 bases, with 13 bases between them. CDR3 amino acids: CASTDATVYGYTF. In DNA form, the CDR3 reads TGTGCCAGCACCGACGCGACAGTCTATGGCTACACCTTC.

DNA of the CDR3: TGTGCCAGCTCCGCAGGGTCAGATACGCAGTACTTC. Its translation: CASSAGSDTQYF. The chain links TRBV7-9 to TRBJ2-3; D may be TRBD1 (5 bases). The J call may be in error: the DNA end matches TRBJ2-7 better. The CDR3 extends over 12 amino acids. Per the germline V gene, CDR1 is SEHNR and CDR2 is FQNEAQ (reference sequence).

A note on this clonotype: Because the CDR3 is missing its conserved closing phenylalanine or tryptophan, this is likely a read error. This chain uses TRBV20-1 with TRBJ1-2, with no clear D. This CDR3 comprises 11 residues. CDR1 and CDR2 from the germline V gene are DFQATT and SNEGSKA (reference sequence). The CDR3 protein is CSASISYGYTL. As DNA, the CDR3 is TGCAGCGCTAGCATATCCTATGGCTACACCCTC.

The count of this clonotype is one. It is unclear where the CDR3 begins or ends on the DNA, so no DNA is shown, and the CDR3 is as TCRdb lists it. The chain joins TRBV10-3 to TRBJ2-6; the table's D call, TRBD1, has no DNA check behind it. Germline V lookup: CDR1 ENHRY, CDR2 SYGVKD. The CDR3 region is 13 residues in length, termini included. This CDR3 reads CAISVGGGTTEAF.

The chain joins TRBV6-5 to TRBJ2-2; 7 nucleotides agree with TRBD2. Germline V gene data show CDR1 as MNHEY and CDR2 as SVGAGI. After removal of 1 base from V and 5 bases from J, the junction contained 4 bases not matched to a gene. CDR3 size: 15 residues. The CDR3 loop is CASSYYQRDTGELFF. The CDR3 DNA sequence: TGTGCCAGCAGTTACTACCAGCGGGATACCGGGGAGCTGTTTTTT.

This clonotype turned up a few times. The chain couples TRBV4-2 to TRBJ2-5; 8 nucleotides agree with TRBD2. Per the germline V gene, CDR1 is LGHNA and CDR2 is YNFKEQ. V shed 2 bases and J 5 bases; nucleotides not matched to a gene: 4. The CDR3 spans 14 residues. CDR3 amino acids: CASSQSTGGETQYF. CDR3 bases: TGTGCCAGCAGCCAATCAACGGGAGGGGAGACCCAGTACTTC.

As regards this clonotype: This may stem from a read error, because a much larger clone lies one nucleotide away. This rearrangement joins TRBV20-1 to TRBJ1-2, with 7 bases matching TRBD1. Germline CDR1 DFQATT, CDR2 SNEGSKA (reference sequence). This CDR3 spans 14 amino acids. In DNA form, the CDR3 reads TGCAGTGCCCCCCCCACAGGGGACAACTATGGCAACACCTTC. As protein: CSAPPTGDNYGNTF.

V and J are TRBV20-1 and TRBJ1-5; possible D gene TRBD1, 5 bases. Germline CDR1 reads DFQATT; CDR2 reads SNEGSKA (reference sequence). Trimming stripped 6 bases from V and 2 bases from J, with 17 bases between. This CDR3 has 15 residues. The CDR3: CSAAPGTPGNQPQHF. CDR3 DNA: TGCAGTGCAGCCCCCGGGACTCCGGGCAATCAGCCCCAGCATTTT.

This clonotype has only a few counts. The J gene is TRBJ1-5, the V gene TRBV4-2, with 7 bases identical to TRBD1. Germline values: CDR1 LGHNA, CDR2 YNFKEQ. Trimming took 0 bases from V and 5 from J; bases not matched to a gene: 1. This CDR3 has 14 residues. CDR3 sequence: CASSQDQGDQPQHF. The CDR3 DNA sequence: TGTGCCAGCAGCCAAGATCAGGGGGATCAGCCCCAGCATTTT.

This clonotype was seen many times. The gene calls are TRBV24-1 and TRBJ1-5, with D unclear. Trimming took off 5 bases at V and 4 bases at J, with 5 bases between the two ends. Germline V gene lookup returns CDR1 KGHDR and CDR2 SFDVKD. The CDR3 sequence is 12 residues long. CDR3 sequence (DNA): TGTGCCACCAGTGTGGGGAATCAGCCCCAGCATTTT. This sequence encodes CATSVGNQPQHF.

The chain recombines TRBV9 with TRBJ1-1; 9 nucleotides align to TRBD1. Germline V gene lookup returns CDR1 SGDLS and CDR2 YYNGEE. This CDR3 comprises 17 residues. With 4 bases clipped from V and 4 bases from J, the junction kept 14 bases outside the gene matches. CDR3 sequence reads: CASSLEAGTGRSTEAFF. DNA of the CDR3: TGTGCCAGCAGCTTGGAAGCCGGGACAGGGAGAAGCACTGAAGCTTTCTTT.

The V gene is TRBV15, the J gene TRBJ1-5; maybe TRBD1 (5 bases). The CDR3 is made up of 15 amino acids. Deletions cut 10 bases from V and 5 bases from J, with 21 bases between. CDR1 LNHNV and CDR2 YYDKDF come from the germline V gene (reference sequence). The CDR3 nucleotides are TGTGCCAGCTCACCGATTCCACAGGTCGATCAGCCCCAGCATTTT. Translating it yields CASSPIPQVDQPQHF.

This clonotype was picked up a small number of times. The chain is built from TRBV12-3 or TRBV12-4 and TRBJ1-1, with 7 bases that match TRBD1. The ends lost 7 bases at V and 0 bases at J; junction bases unmatched: 8. CDR3 length equals 15 residues. The CDR3 sequence is CASIPKTGLNTEAFF. CDR3 DNA: TGTGCCAGCATCCCTAAGACAGGGTTGAACACTGAAGCTTTCTTT.

This chain uses TRBV19 with TRBJ1-3, with D unclear. This CDR3 region has 15 residues. V lost 5 bases and J 4 bases, leaving 15 bases between the germline ends. Germline V gene data show CDR1 as LNHDA and CDR2 as SQIVND (reference sequence). CDR3 DNA sequence: TGTGCCAGTAGTGTGGCCGGCCCGGAGGGAAACACCATATATTTT. Its protein product is CASSVAGPEGNTIYF.

The V and J genes are TRBV15 and TRBJ1-1, with unresolved D. This CDR3 region has 15 residues. Between the trimmed V and J ends, which lost 3 bases and 1 base, there was a span of 12 bases. The germline V gene has CDR1 LNHNV and CDR2 YYDKDF (reference sequence). CDR3 in DNA: TGTGCCACCAGCAGTGAAGCGCCGGGGAACACTGAAGCTTTCTTT. Amino acids: CATSSEAPGNTEAFF.

This clonotype was recorded only once. The chain links TRBV19 to TRBJ1-1, with a weak D call TRBD1 (6 bases). Germline V gene sequence: CDR1 LNHDA, CDR2 SQIVND (reference sequence). This CDR3 region has 14 residues. Trimming removed 5 bases at V and 5 bases at J, with 15 bases between. CDR3 loop: CASSDERGWTEAFF. The DNA for the CDR3 is TGTGCCAGTAGTGATGAGAGGGGGTGGACTGAAGCTTTCTTT. The variable domain in full, completed from reference TRBV19 and TRBJ1-1, reads DGGITQSPKYLFRKEGQNVTLSCEQNLNHDAMYWYRQDPGQGLRLIYYSQIVNDFQKGDIAEGYSVSREKKESFPLTVTSAQKNPTAFYLCASSDERGWTEAFFGQGTRLTVV.